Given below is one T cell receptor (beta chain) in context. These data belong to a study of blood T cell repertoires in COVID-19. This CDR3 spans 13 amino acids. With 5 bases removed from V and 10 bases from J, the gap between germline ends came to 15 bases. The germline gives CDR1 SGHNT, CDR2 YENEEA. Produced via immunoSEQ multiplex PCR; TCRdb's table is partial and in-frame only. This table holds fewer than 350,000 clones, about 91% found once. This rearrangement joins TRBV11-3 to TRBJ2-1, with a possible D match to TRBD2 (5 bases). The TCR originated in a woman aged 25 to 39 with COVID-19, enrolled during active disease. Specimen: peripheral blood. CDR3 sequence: CASSQSVEGEQFF. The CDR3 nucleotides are TGTGCCAGCAGCCAATCCGTAGAGGGCGAGCAGTTCTTC. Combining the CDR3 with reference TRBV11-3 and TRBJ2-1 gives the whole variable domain EAGVVQSPRYKIIEKKQPVAFWCNPISGHNTLYWYLQNLGQGPELLIRYENEEAVDDSQLPKDRFSAERLKGVDSTLKIQPAELGDSAVYLCASSQSVEGEQFFGPGTRLTVL.